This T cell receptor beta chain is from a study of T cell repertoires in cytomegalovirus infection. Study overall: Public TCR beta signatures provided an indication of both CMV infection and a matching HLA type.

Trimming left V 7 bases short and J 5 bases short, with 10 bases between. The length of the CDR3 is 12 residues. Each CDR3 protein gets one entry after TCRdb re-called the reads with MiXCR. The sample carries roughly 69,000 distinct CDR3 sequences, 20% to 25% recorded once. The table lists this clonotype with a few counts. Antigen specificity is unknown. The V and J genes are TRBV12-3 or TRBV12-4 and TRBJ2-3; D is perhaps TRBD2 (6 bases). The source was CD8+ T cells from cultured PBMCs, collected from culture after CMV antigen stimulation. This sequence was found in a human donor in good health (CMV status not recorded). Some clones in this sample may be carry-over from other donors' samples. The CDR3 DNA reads TGTGCCAGCATTGGGCGGGAAGATACGCAGTATTTT. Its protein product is CASIGREDTQYF.